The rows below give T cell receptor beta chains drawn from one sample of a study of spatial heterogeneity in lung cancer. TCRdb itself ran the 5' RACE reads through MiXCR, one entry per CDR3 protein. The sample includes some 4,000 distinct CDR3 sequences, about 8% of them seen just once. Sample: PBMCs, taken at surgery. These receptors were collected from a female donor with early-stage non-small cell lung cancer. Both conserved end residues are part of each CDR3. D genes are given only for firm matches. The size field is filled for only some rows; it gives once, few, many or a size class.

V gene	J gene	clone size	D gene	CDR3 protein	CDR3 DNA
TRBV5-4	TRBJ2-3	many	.	CASSSIGGAATQYF	TGTGCCAGCAGCTCGATAGGGGGAGCCGCTACGCAGTATTTT
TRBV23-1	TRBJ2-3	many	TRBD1	CASSNPGTGDQDGTQYF	TGCGCCAGCAGTAACCCCGGGACAGGGGATCAGGATGGTACGCAGTATTTT
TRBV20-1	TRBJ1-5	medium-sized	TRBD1	CSASGAGGSQPQHF	TGCAGTGCTAGCGGGGCAGGGGGTAGTCAGCCCCAGCATTTT
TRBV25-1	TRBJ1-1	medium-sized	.	CASRLGAGNTEAFF	TGTGCCAGCAGGTTAGGAGCCGGGAACACTGAAGCTTTCTTT
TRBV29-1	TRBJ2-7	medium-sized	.	CSVSGSHEQYF	TGCAGCGTTTCCGGGAGCCACGAGCAGTACTTC
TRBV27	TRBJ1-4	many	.	CASSFQGSNEKLFF	TGTGCCAGCAGTTTTCAGGGCAGTAATGAAAAACTGTTTTTT
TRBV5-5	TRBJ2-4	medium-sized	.	CASSPTLAKNIQYF	TGTGCCAGCAGCCCAACGCTAGCCAAAAACATTCAGTACTTC
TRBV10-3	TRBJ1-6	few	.	CAISIGEDNSPLHF	TGTGCCATCAGTATAGGGGAAGATAATTCACCCCTCCACTTT
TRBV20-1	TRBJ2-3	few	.	CSAPPGGASTDTQYF	TGCAGTGCCCCGCCGGGCGGTGCTAGCACAGATACGCAGTATTTT
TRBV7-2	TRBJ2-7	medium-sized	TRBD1	CASSRSGQLYEQYF	TGTGCCAGCAGCCGATCGGGACAGCTCTACGAGCAGTACTTC
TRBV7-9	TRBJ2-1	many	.	CASSSDTHNEQFF	TGTGCCAGCAGCTCCGACACCCACAATGAGCAGTTCTTC
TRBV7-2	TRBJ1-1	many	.	CASSLFYTKGPNTEAFF	TGTGCCAGCAGCTTATTTTACACGAAAGGCCCGAACACTGAAGCTTTCTTT
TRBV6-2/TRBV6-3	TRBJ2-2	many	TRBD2	CASSPRSGLAGRGELFF	TGTGCCAGCAGTCCCCGATCGGGACTAGCGGGCAGAGGGGAGCTGTTTTTT
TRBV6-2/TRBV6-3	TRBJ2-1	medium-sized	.	CASSYGDGEQFF	TGTGCCAGCAGTTACGGGGACGGTGAGCAGTTCTTC
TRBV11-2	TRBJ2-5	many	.	CASSLEWETQYF	TGTGCCAGCAGCTTAGAGTGGGAGACCCAGTACTTC
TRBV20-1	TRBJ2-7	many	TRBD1	CSAARDRPTYEQYF	TGCAGTGCTGCCCGGGACAGGCCCACCTACGAGCAGTACTTC
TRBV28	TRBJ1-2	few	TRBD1	CASSLQGQGRGYTF	TGTGCCAGCAGTTTACAGGGACAGGGGAGAGGCTACACCTTC
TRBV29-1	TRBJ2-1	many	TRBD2	CSAKRASGGYEQFF	TGCAGCGCTAAAAGGGCTAGCGGGGGCTATGAGCAGTTCTTC
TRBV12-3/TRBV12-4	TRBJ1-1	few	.	CASSFQGVGTEAFF	TGTGCCAGCAGTTTCCAGGGCGTCGGCACTGAAGCTTTCTTT
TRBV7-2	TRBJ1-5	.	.	CASSSDRGLYSNQPQHF	TGTGCCAGCAGCTCCGACCGGGGCCTCTATAGCAATCAGCCCCAGCATTTT
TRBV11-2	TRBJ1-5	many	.	CASSQGGPQHF	TGTGCCAGCAGCCAAGGGGGGCCCCAGCATTTT
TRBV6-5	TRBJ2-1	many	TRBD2	CASSLTSGGADEQFF	TGTGCCAGCAGTCTGACTAGCGGGGGGGCCGATGAGCAGTTCTTC
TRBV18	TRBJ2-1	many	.	CASSPSEGVSYNEQFF	TGTGCCAGCTCACCATCGGAGGGGGTTTCCTACAATGAGCAGTTCTTC
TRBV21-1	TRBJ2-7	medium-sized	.	CASSKVRGVPRYEQYF	TGTGCCAGCAGCAAAGTGCGCGGGGTGCCCCGCTACGAGCAGTACTTC
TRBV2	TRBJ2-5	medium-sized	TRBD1	CASSRDRGRHGTQYF	TGTGCCAGCAGCAGGGACAGGGGGCGTCATGGGACCCAGTACTTC
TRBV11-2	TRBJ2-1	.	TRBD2	CASSLPLAVTRQFF	TGTGCCAGCAGCTTACCCCTAGCGGTAACTCGGCAGTTCTTC
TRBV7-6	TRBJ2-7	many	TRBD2	CASSSLGSGGAYEQYF	TGTGCCAGCAGCTCCCTCGGTAGCGGGGGGGCCTACGAGCAGTACTTC